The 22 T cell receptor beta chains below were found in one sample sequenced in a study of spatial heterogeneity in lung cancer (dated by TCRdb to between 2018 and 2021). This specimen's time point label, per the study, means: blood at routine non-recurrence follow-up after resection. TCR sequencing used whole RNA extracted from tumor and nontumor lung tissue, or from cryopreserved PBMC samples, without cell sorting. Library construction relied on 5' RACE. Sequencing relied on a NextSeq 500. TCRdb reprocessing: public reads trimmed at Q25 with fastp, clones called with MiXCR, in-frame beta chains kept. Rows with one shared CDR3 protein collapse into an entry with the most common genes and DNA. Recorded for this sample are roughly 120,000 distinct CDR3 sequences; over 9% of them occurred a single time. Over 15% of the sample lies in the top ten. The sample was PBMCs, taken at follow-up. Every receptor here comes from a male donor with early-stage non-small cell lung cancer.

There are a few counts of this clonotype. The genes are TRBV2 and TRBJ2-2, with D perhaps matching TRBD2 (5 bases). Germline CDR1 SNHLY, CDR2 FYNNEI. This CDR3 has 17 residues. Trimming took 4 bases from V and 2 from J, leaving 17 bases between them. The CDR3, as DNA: TGTGCCAGCAGTGGGGTGAGGGTTGCTCTTAACACCGGGGAGCTGTTTTTT. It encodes CASSGVRVALNTGELFF.

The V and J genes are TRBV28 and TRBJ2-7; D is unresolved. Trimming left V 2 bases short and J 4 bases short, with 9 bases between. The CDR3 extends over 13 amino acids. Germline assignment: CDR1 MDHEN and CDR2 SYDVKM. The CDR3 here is CASSLPFLYEQYF. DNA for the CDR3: TGTGCCAGCAGTTTACCCTTCCTATACGAGCAGTACTTC.

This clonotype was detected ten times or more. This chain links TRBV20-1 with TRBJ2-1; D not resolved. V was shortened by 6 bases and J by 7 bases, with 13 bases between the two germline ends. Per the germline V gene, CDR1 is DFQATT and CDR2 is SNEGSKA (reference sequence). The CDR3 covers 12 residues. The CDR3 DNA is TGCAGTGCCTACCGGTCGGAGAATGAGCAGTTCTTC. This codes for CSAYRSENEQFF.

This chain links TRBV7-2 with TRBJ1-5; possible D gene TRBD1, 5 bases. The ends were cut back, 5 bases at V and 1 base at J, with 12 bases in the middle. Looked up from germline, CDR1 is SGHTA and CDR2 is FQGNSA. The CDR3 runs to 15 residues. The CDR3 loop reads CASSRFGGSNQPQHF. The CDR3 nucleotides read TGTGCCAGCAGCCGTTTCGGGGGAAGCAATCAGCCCCAGCATTTT.

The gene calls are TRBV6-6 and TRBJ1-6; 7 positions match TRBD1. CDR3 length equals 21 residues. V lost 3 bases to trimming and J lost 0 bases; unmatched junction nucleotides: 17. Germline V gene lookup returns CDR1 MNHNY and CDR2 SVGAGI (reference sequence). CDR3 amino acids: CASSYNPLGAGGSSYNSPLHF. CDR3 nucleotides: TGTGCCAGCAGTTATAACCCCCTTGGGGCAGGGGGAAGCTCCTATAATTCACCCCTCCACTTT.

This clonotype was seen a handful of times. CDR3 protein: CASSVGSRGQGLTDTQYF. The CDR3 bases are TGCGCCAGCAGCGTAGGAAGTCGCGGACAGGGGCTCACAGATACGCAGTATTTT. The V and J genes are TRBV5-1 and TRBJ2-3; TRBD1 matches 9 bases. The junction had 14 bases not matched to a gene; V was cut back by 4 bases and J by 2 bases. Germline CDR1 is SGHRS and CDR2 is YFSETQ. The CDR3 has 18 amino acids.

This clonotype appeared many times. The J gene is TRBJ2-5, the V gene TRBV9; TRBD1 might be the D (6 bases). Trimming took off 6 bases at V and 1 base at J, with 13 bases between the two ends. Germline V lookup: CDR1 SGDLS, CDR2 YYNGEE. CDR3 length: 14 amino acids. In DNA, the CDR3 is TGTGCCAGCACCAGGGAAGGGGGCCAAGAGACCCAGTACTTC. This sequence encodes CASTREGGQETQYF.

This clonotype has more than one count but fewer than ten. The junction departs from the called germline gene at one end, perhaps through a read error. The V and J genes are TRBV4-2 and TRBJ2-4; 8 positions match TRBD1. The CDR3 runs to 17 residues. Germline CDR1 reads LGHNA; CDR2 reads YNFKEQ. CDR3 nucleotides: TGTGCCAGCAGCCAAAGCCAAATCCAGGGGGCCAGAAACATTCAGTACTTC. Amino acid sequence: CASSQSQIQGARNIQYF.

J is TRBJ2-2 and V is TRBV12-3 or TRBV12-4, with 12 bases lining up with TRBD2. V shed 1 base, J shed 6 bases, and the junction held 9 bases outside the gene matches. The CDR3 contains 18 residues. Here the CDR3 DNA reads TGTGCCAGCAGTTTAGATCGGTGGACTAGCGGGGAAGCCGGGGAGCTGTTTTTT. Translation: CASSLDRWTSGEAGELFF.

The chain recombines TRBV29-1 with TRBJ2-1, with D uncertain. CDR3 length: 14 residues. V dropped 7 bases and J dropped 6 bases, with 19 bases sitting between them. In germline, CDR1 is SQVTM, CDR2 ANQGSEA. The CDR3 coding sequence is TGCAGCGCCTCAACAGAAACAGCCATCAATGAGCAGTTCTTC. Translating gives CSASTETAINEQFF.

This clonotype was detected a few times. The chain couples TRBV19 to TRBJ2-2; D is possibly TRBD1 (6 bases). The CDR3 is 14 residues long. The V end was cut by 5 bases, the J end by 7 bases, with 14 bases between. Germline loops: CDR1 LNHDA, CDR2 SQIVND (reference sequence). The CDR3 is CASSVTGSGGELFF. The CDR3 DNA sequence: TGTGCCAGTAGTGTTACAGGGTCAGGCGGGGAGCTGTTTTTT. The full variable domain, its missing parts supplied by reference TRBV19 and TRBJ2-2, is DGGITQSPKYLFRKEGQNVTLSCEQNLNHDAMYWYRQDPGQGLRLIYYSQIVNDFQKGDIAEGYSVSREKKESFPLTVTSAQKNPTAFYLCASSVTGSGGELFFGEGSRLTVL.

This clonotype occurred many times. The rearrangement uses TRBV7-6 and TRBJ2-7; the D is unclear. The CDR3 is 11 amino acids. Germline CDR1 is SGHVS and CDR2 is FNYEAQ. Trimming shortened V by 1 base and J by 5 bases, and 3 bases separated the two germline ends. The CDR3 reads CASSLGDEQYF. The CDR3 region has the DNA TGTGCCAGCAGCTTAGGAGACGAGCAGTACTTC.

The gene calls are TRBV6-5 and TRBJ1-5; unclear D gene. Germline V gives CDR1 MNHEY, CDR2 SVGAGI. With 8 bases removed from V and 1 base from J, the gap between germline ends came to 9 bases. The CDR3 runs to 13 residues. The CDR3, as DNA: TGTGCCAGCGGGCGGTTCAGCAATCAGCCCCAGCATTTT. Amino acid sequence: CASGRFSNQPQHF.

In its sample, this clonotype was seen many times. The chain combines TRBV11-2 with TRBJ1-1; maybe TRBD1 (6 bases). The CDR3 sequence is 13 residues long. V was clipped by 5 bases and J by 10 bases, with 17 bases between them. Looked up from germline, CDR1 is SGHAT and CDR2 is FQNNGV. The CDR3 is CASSPISTGIAFF. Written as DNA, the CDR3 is TGTGCCAGCAGCCCCATCTCGACAGGCATAGCTTTCTTT.

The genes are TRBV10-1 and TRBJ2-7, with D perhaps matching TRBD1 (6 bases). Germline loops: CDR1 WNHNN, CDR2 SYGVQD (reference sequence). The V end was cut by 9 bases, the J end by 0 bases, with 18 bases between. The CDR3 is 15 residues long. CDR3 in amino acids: CARPTGTRSSYEQYF. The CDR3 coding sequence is TGCGCCAGACCGACCGGGACAAGGAGCTCCTACGAGCAGTACTTC.

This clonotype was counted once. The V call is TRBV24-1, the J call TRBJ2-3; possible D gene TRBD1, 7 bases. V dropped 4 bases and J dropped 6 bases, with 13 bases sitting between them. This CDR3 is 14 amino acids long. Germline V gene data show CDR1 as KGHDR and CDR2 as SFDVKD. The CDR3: CATSDGGRGDTQYF. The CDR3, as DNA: TGTGCCACCAGTGACGGGGGCAGGGGGGATACGCAGTATTTT.

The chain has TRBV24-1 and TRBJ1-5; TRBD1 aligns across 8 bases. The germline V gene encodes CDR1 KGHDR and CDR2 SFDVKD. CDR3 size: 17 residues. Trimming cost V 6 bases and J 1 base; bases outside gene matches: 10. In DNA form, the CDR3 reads TGTGCCACCAGTTCGGGGCAGGGGGCGAAGAGCAATCAGCCCCAGCATTTT. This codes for CATSSGQGAKSNQPQHF.

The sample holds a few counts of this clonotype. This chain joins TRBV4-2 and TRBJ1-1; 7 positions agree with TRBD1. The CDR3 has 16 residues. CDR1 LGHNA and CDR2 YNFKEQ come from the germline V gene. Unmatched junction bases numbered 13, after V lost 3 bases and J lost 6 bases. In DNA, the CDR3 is TGTGCCAGCAGCCATGACCCGGGACAGAGGAAGGCTGAAGCTTTCTTT. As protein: CASSHDPGQRKAEAFF.

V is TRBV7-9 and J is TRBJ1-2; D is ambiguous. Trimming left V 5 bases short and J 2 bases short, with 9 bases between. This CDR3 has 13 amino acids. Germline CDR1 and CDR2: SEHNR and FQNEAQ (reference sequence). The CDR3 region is CASSSQLNYGYTF. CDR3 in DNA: TGTGCCAGCAGCAGCCAGCTCAACTATGGCTACACCTTC.

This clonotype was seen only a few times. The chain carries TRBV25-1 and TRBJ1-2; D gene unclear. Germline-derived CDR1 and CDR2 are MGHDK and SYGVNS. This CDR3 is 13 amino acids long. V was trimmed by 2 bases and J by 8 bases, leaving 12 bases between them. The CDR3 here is CASSERDGYGYTF. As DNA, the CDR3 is TGTGCCAGCAGTGAAAGGGATGGGTACGGCTACACCTTC.

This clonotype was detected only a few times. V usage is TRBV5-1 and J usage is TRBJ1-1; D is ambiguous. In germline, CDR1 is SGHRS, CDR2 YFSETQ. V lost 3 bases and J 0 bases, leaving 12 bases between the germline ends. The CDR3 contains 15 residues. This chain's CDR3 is CASSSSGPMNTEAFF. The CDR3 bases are TGCGCCAGCAGCTCATCAGGACCCATGAACACTGAAGCTTTCTTT.

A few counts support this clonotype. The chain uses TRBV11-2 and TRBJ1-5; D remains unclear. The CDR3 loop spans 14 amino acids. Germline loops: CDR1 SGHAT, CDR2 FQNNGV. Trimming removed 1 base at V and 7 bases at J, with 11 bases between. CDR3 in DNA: TGTGCCAGCAGCTTAGTCGCGGGCGGCCAGCCCCAGCATTTT. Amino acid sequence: CASSLVAGGQPQHF. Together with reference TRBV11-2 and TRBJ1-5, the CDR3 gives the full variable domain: EAGVAQSPRYKIIEKRQSVAFWCNPISGHATLYWYQQILGQGPKLLIQFQNNGVVDDSQLPKDRFSAERLKGVDSTLKIQPAKLEDSAVYLCASSLVAGGQPQHFGDGTRLSIL.